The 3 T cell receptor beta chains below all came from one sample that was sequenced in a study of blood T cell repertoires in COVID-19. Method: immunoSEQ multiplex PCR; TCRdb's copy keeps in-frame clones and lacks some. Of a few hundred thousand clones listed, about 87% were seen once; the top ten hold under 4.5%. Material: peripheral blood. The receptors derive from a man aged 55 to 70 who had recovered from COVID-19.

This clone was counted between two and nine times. DNA for the CDR3: TGTGCCAGCCTTCTGACAGTGGGTGGCACTGAAGCTTTCTTT. Its protein is CASLLTVGGTEAFF. The genes are TRBV11-2 and TRBJ1-1, with D perhaps matching TRBD1 (5 bases). The germline V gene encodes CDR1 SGHAT and CDR2 FQNNGV. Trimming left V 8 bases short and J 4 bases short, with 17 bases between. The CDR3 spans 14 residues.

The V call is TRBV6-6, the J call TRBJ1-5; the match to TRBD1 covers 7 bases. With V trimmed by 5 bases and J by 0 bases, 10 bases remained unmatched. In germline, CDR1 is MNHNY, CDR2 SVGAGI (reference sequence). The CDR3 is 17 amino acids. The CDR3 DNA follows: TGTGCCAGCAGTCAAACAGGGGATTTTTATAGCAATCAGCCCCAGCATTTT. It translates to CASSQTGDFYSNQPQHF.

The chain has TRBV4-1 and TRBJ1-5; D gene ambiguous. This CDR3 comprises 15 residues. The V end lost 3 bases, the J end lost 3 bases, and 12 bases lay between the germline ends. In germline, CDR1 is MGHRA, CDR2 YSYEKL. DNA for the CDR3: TGCGCCAGCAGCCAGAGCGCGGCCCTCAATCAGCCCCAGCATTTT. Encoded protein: CASSQSAALNQPQHF.